The text below deals with one T cell receptor (beta chain). The source of the sample is a study of blood T cell repertoires in COVID-19. The CDR3 has 15 amino acids. CDR1 and CDR2 from the germline V gene are MDHEN and SYDVKM. Germline trimming cut 6 bases from V and 3 bases from J; bases unmatched to any gene: 4. Assignment of participants to cohorts was predicated upon participant-reported clinical history. Recovery meant two consecutive negative NP/OP PCR tests, professional clearance, or resolved symptoms. Sequenced by immunoSEQ multiplex PCR; TCRdb stores in-frame clones only, minus some. There are 250,000 to 300,000 clones in the sample; approximately 90% occur only once, and around 1.1% lies in the top ten.

The receptor was derived from a woman aged 25 to 45 who had recovered from COVID-19. J is TRBJ2-2 and V is TRBV28, with 10 bases identical to TRBD1. The sample consisted of PBMCs or T cells enriched from blood (not recorded which). The CDR3 loop reads CASRWTGGDTGELFF. CDR3 sequence (DNA): TGTGCCAGCAGATGGACAGGGGGGGACACCGGGGAGCTGTTTTTT.